A selection of T cell receptor beta chains follows, all from one sample in a study of cytomegalovirus exposure and HLA in healthy donors. Assay used: immunoSEQ multiplex PCR; TCRdb lists only in-frame clones, some missing. The top ten hold roughly 0.75% of the sample, which has a few hundred thousand clones, 86% seen once. Sequenced input: PBMCs. The receptors originated from a woman younger than 30 in good health and CMV-seronegative. CDR3s include the opening cysteine and the closing phenylalanine or tryptophan. Fields, in order: CDR3 protein, CDR3 DNA, clone size, J gene, D gene, V gene. D genes are given only for firm matches. Size is omitted from some rows. Given values are once, few, many or a class for expanded clones.

CDR3aa: CASRGQGDYGYTF
CDR3nt: TGTGCCAGCAGGGGACAGGGAGACTATGGCTACACCTTC
abundance: NA
j_gene: TRBJ1-2
d_gene: TRBD1
v_gene: TRBV6-1

CDR3aa: CASSPRAVHQTYGYTF
CDR3nt: TGTGCCAGCAGCCCGAGGGCAGTTCACCAAACCTATGGCTACACCTTC
abundance: NA
j_gene: TRBJ1-2
d_gene: NA
v_gene: TRBV27

CDR3aa: CASSRGTGEGGYTF
CDR3nt: TGTGCCAGCAGCCGAGGGACAGGGGAAGGAGGCTACACCTTC
abundance: NA
j_gene: TRBJ1-2
d_gene: TRBD1
v_gene: TRBV7-3

CDR3aa: CASSFRGRADNVNEQFF
CDR3nt: TGTGCCAGCAGTTTCCGTGGGAGGGCCGATAATGTCAATGAGCAGTTCTTC
abundance: NA
j_gene: TRBJ2-1
d_gene: TRBD2
v_gene: TRBV28

CDR3aa: CASSIRSQIYGYTF
CDR3nt: TGTGCCAGTAGTATTCGGAGCCAGATCTATGGCTACACCTTC
abundance: few
j_gene: TRBJ1-2
d_gene: NA
v_gene: TRBV19

CDR3aa: CASGSPRDRGLNEQFF
CDR3nt: TGTGCCAGCGGTAGCCCAAGGGACAGGGGATTGAATGAGCAGTTCTTC
abundance: once
j_gene: TRBJ2-1
d_gene: TRBD1
v_gene: TRBV2

CDR3aa: CASSDETGSGNTIYF
CDR3nt: TGTGCCAGCAGTGACGAGACAGGGTCTGGAAACACCATATATTTT
abundance: NA
j_gene: TRBJ1-3
d_gene: TRBD1
v_gene: TRBV6-1

CDR3aa: CASSLYGSVSYNEQFF
CDR3nt: TGTGCCAGCAGTTTATACGGCAGCGTTTCCTACAATGAGCAGTTCTTC
abundance: NA
j_gene: TRBJ2-1
d_gene: NA
v_gene: TRBV28

CDR3aa: CASSSTLAGPSYEQYF
CDR3nt: TGTGCCAGCAGCTCCACGCTGGCGGGGCCCTCCTACGAGCAGTACTTC
abundance: few
j_gene: TRBJ2-7
d_gene: NA
v_gene: TRBV7-2

CDR3aa: CASRNRGWGPNEQFF
CDR3nt: TGTGCCAGCAGAAACAGGGGTTGGGGACCAAATGAGCAGTTCTTC
abundance: NA
j_gene: TRBJ2-1
d_gene: TRBD1
v_gene: TRBV25-1

CDR3aa: CASSPSVGGLAGNEQFF
CDR3nt: TGTGCCAGCAGCCCCTCCGTAGGGGGACTAGCTGGCAATGAGCAGTTCTTC
abundance: NA
j_gene: TRBJ2-1
d_gene: TRBD2
v_gene: TRBV11-2

CDR3aa: CASSLGIAGAPYEQYF
CDR3nt: TGTGCCAGCAGCTTGGGGATAGCGGGGGCCCCCTACGAGCAGTACTTC
abundance: NA
j_gene: TRBJ2-7
d_gene: TRBD2
v_gene: TRBV5-8

CDR3aa: CASSESTEIPEAFF
CDR3nt: TGTGCCAGCAGTGAATCTACGGAGATCCCTGAAGCTTTCTTT
abundance: NA
j_gene: TRBJ1-1
d_gene: NA
v_gene: TRBV6-1

CDR3aa: CASSLPRDTGELFF
CDR3nt: TGTGCCAGCAGCTTGCCCCGTGACACCGGGGAGCTGTTTTTT
abundance: NA
j_gene: TRBJ2-2
d_gene: NA
v_gene: TRBV5-6

CDR3aa: CASSAVREPYGYTF
CDR3nt: TGTGCCAGCTCAGCGGTCCGGGAGCCCTATGGCTACACCTTC
abundance: NA
j_gene: TRBJ1-2
d_gene: NA
v_gene: TRBV18

CDR3aa: CASTAEGARYNEQFF
CDR3nt: TGTGCCAGCACCGCGGAGGGAGCACGCTACAATGAGCAGTTCTTC
abundance: NA
j_gene: TRBJ2-1
d_gene: NA
v_gene: TRBV9

CDR3aa: CASSEGASGEVYEQYF
CDR3nt: TGTGCCAGCAGCGAAGGTGCTAGCGGGGAGGTTTACGAGCAGTACTTC
abundance: few
j_gene: TRBJ2-7
d_gene: TRBD2
v_gene: TRBV4-2

CDR3aa: CASWRVGEKLFF
CDR3nt: TGTGCCAGTTGGCGGGTCGGAGAAAAACTGTTTTTT
abundance: NA
j_gene: TRBJ1-4
d_gene: NA
v_gene: TRBV19

CDR3aa: CASSWTRTGGYEQYF
CDR3nt: TGTGCCAGCAGCTGGACCCGGACAGGGGGCTACGAGCAGTACTTC
abundance: NA
j_gene: TRBJ2-7
d_gene: TRBD1
v_gene: TRBV7-8

CDR3aa: CASSLTGTHEQYF
CDR3nt: TGTGCCAGCAGTTTGACAGGGACCCACGAGCAGTACTTC
abundance: NA
j_gene: TRBJ2-7
d_gene: TRBD1
v_gene: TRBV27

CDR3aa: CASSLGPLATYEQYF
CDR3nt: TGCGCCAGCAGCTTGGGCCCACTCGCCACCTACGAGCAGTACTTC
abundance: NA
j_gene: TRBJ2-7
d_gene: NA
v_gene: TRBV5-1

CDR3aa: CASSLWAVHNTEAFF
CDR3nt: TGCGCCAGCAGCTTGTGGGCAGTCCATAACACTGAAGCTTTCTTT
abundance: NA
j_gene: TRBJ1-1
d_gene: NA
v_gene: TRBV5-1